Listed below are T cell receptor beta chains from one sample, sequenced in a study of CD8 T cells in ankylosing spondylitis. One entry per CDR3 protein, called by TCRdb with MiXCR from the 5' RACE reads. The sample includes roughly 240,000 distinct CDR3 sequences, roughly 32% of them seen just once. The material sequenced was blood, either unsorted or a sorted T cell fraction (not recorded which). These receptors all stem from a male donor with ankylosing spondylitis or in good health (not recorded which). The CDR3 runs from the conserved cysteine through the conserved F or W. The order of the fields is clone size, V gene, CDR3 protein. Expanded clones are given a class, and other clones once, few, many or no size at all.

- | TRBV6-1 | CASSKGSQETQYF
- | TRBV12-3/TRBV12-4 | CASSPKRWSGNEQFF
- | TRBV12-3/TRBV12-4 | CASSLAGRDEQYF
- | TRBV6-5 | CASSYGWTDDYGYTF
- | TRBV5-5 | CASSLVVGALKDTQYF
- | TRBV29-1 | CSVGDSTYNEQFF
- | TRBV10-3 | CASQVDSAYEQYF
- | TRBV11-2 | CASSLDHLRGNEQFF
- | TRBV12-3/TRBV12-4 | CASSLTGRQPQHF
- | TRBV29-1 | CSVARPLTDTQYF
few | TRBV29-1 | CSVEQAGGPTDTQYF
- | TRBV9 | CASSVLAVYGTGELFF
- | TRBV12-3/TRBV12-4 | CASRGDFTGELFF
- | TRBV12-3/TRBV12-4 | CASSRTGSSGELFF
- | TRBV28 | CASSSRGLPTNTGELFF
few | TRBV9 | CASSVGLAGVVDTQYF
- | TRBV12-3/TRBV12-4 | CASSQTGGGGNQPQHF
- | TRBV15 | CATSRDLGQGYGYTF
- | TRBV6-5 | CASSYGPGGGELFF
few | TRBV10-3 | CAISGGGDTQYF
few | TRBV20-1 | CSARRGGLAGQETQYF
- | TRBV25-1 | CASSEGGATEAFF
few | TRBV12-3/TRBV12-4 | CASSSSLAYEQYF
- | TRBV20-1 | CSARDMWAGDYNEQFF
- | TRBV10-3 | CAISEGEDTDTQYF
- | TRBV6-1 | CASRAGLPYEQYF